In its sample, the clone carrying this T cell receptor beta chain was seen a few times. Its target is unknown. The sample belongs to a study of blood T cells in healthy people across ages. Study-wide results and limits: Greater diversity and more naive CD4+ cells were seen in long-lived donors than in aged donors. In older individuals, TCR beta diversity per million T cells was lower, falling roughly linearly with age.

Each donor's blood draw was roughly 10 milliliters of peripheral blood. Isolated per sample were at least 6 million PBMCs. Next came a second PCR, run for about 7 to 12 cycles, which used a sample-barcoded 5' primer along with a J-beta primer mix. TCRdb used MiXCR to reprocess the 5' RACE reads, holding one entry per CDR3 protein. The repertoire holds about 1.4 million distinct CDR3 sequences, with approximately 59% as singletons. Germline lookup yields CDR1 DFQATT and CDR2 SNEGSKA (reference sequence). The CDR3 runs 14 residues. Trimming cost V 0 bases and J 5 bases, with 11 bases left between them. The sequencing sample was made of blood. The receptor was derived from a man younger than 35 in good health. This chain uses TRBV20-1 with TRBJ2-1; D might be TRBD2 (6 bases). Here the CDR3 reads CSARDPGRNNEQFF. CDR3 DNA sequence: TGCAGTGCTAGAGATCCGGGGAGGAACAATGAGCAGTTCTTC.